This TCR beta chain was sequenced for a study of siplizumab effects on memory and regulatory T cells. Broader study findings: Siplizumab produced a significant reduction in alloreactive sequences that were traceable to unstimulated CD4+ memory cells. Unstimulated subsets accounted for the mapping of only a minor share of the clones that were alloreactive. An assignable phenotype, naive or memory, was missing from roughly 76-95% of proliferating CD4+ or CD8+ clones.

Comments on this clone: As yet, its antigen is unknown.

Sequenced by immunoSEQ multiplex PCR; TCRdb stores in-frame clones only, minus some. The data hold around 120,000 clones, with roughly 94% observed a single time. The CDR3 is made up of 15 amino acids. The ends lost 10 bases at V and 7 bases at J; junction bases unmatched: 17. Germline CDR1 is MNHEY and CDR2 is SMNVEV (reference sequence). The sequenced sample was non-Treg CD4+ T cells sorted from blood. This TCR came from a human donor in good health. V gene TRBV27 combines with J gene TRBJ2-7; 9 bases are shared with TRBD1. The DNA of the CDR3 is TGTGCCACCGCGCCCCAAGGACAGGGGAGGTGGGAGCAGTACTTC. Its protein product is CATAPQGQGRWEQYF.